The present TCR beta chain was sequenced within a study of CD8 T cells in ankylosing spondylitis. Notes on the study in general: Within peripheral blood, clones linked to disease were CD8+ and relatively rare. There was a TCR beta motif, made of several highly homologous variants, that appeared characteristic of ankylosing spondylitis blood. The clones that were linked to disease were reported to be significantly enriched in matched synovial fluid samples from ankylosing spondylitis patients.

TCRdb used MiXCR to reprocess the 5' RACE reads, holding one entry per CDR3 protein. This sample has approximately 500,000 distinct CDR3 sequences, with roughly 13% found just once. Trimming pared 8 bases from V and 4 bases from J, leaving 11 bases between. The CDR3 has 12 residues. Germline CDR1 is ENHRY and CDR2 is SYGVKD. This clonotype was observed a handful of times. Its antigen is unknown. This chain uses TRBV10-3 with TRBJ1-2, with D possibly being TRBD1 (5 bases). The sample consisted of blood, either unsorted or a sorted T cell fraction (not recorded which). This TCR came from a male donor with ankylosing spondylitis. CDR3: CAILGAGYGYTF. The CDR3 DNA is TGTGCCATCCTAGGGGCGGGCTATGGCTACACCTTC.